The sequence of this TCR beta chain was determined in a study of control samples from healthy donors and cancer patients. The assay was immunoSEQ multiplex PCR, and TCRdb's table has in-frame clones only and misses some. The data show about 95,000 clones, roughly 90% seen once. This clone was observed a few times. The V gene lost 4 bases and the J gene lost 4 bases, with 22 bases spanning the gap. CDR3 length: 17 residues. Germline CDR1 and CDR2: SGHDN and FVKESK. The chain couples TRBV14 to TRBJ1-1, with D perhaps matching TRBD1 (6 bases). The sequencing sample was made of blood. The receptor was derived from a woman in her sixties or seventies in good health. The CDR3 DNA follows: TGTGCCAGCAGCCCAGCAGTAACCTATTCGACAGGCACTGAAGCTTTCTTT. Protein: CASSPAVTYSTGTEAFF.